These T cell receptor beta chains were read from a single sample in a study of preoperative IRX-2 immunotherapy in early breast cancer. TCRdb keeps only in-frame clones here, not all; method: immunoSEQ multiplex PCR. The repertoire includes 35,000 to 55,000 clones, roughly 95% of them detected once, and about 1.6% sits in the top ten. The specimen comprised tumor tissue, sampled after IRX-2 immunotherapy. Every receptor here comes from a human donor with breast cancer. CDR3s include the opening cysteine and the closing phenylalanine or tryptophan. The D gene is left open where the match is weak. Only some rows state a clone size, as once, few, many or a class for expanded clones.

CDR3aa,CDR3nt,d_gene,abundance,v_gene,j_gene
CASSRLASSYEQYF,TGTGCCAGCAGTCGACTGGCAAGCTCCTACGAGCAGTACTTC,.,.,TRBV6-6,TRBJ2-7
CASSEVGTDTQYF,TGTGCCAGCAGTGAAGTTGGGACAGATACGCAGTATTTT,.,.,TRBV6-1,TRBJ2-3
CASSPEVEQYF,TGTGCCAGCAGTCCGGAGGTCGAGCAGTACTTC,.,once,TRBV6-6,TRBJ2-7
CASWGGGVETQYF,TGTGCCAGCTGGGGGGGAGGAGTAGAGACCCAGTACTTC,TRBD2,.,TRBV28,TRBJ2-5
CASSLRSGGDEQYF,TGTGCCAGCAGCTTAAGGTCGGGCGGGGACGAGCAGTACTTC,.,.,TRBV7-9,TRBJ2-7
CASSLRLGETQYF,TGTGCCAGCAGTTTACGTCTGGGGGAGACCCAGTACTTC,.,.,TRBV27,TRBJ2-5
CASSLEPPAPLHF,TGTGCCAGCAGCTTAGAACCACCGGCACCCCTCCACTTT,.,once,TRBV7-6,TRBJ1-6
CASSDGQASTGELFF,TGTGCCAGCAGCGATGGGCAGGCATCAACCGGGGAGCTGTTTTTT,.,.,TRBV6-4,TRBJ2-2
CASSLGTADTQYF,TGTGCCAGCAGCTTAGGTACGGCAGATACGCAGTATTTT,.,.,TRBV7-9,TRBJ2-3
CASKRDMNTEAFF,TGTGCCAGCAAGCGAGACATGAACACTGAAGCTTTCTTT,.,.,TRBV7-3,TRBJ1-1
CASSSNMVDGPYNEQFF,TGTGCCAGCAGTTCGAATATGGTAGATGGGCCCTACAATGAGCAGTTCTTC,.,.,TRBV28,TRBJ2-1
CASSPWGGGAREQFF,TGTGCCAGCAGCCCGTGGGGCGGGGGGGCCCGTGAGCAGTTCTTC,TRBD2,once,TRBV7-2,TRBJ2-1
CASSMDRVGSYEQYF,TGTGCCAGTAGTATGGACAGGGTGGGATCCTACGAGCAGTACTTC,TRBD1,.,TRBV19,TRBJ2-7
CASSLSRGLFLKTQYF,TGTGCCAGCAGTTTATCTAGGGGGCTGTTTTTAAAGACCCAGTACTTC,TRBD1,.,TRBV27,TRBJ2-5
CAIRPTEFSYEQYF,TGTGCCATCAGGCCGACAGAGTTCTCCTACGAGCAGTACTTC,.,.,TRBV10-3,TRBJ2-7
CASSPMSDTQYF,TGTGCCAGCAGTCCCATGTCAGATACGCAGTATTTT,.,.,TRBV2,TRBJ2-3
CSVEAVGSYNEQFF,TGCAGCGTTGAAGCGGTGGGCTCCTACAATGAGCAGTTCTTC,.,.,TRBV29-1,TRBJ2-1
CASSFADGANVLTF,TGTGCCAGCAGTTTCGCTGATGGGGCCAACGTCCTGACTTTC,.,.,TRBV28,TRBJ2-6
CASRLGQANSPLHF,TGTGCCAGCAGACTTGGACAGGCAAATTCACCCCTCCACTTT,TRBD1,.,TRBV6-5,TRBJ1-6
CASSQEESSGEQYF,TGCGCCAGCAGCCAAGAAGAGTCTTCGGGGGAGCAGTACTTC,.,.,TRBV4-1,TRBJ2-7
CASSPVWQYYGYTF,TGTGCCAGCAGCCCAGTTTGGCAGTACTATGGCTACACCTTC,.,.,TRBV5-8,TRBJ1-2
CASSRAGVTEAFF,TGTGCCAGTAGCCGAGCCGGCGTCACTGAAGCTTTCTTT,.,.,TRBV19,TRBJ1-1
CSVDRGRAPETQYF,TGCAGCGTTGACCGAGGGAGGGCCCCAGAGACCCAGTACTTC,TRBD2,.,TRBV29-1,TRBJ2-5
CASQPTSGSQGEQFF,TGTGCTAGTCAACCCACTAGCGGGAGCCAGGGTGAGCAGTTCTTC,TRBD2,.,TRBV12-5,TRBJ2-1
CASSQDEATGRRSPLHF,TGTGCCAGCAGCCAAGATGAGGCCACAGGGCGGCGGTCACCCCTCCACTTT,.,.,TRBV4-2,TRBJ1-6
CSVLGPGQGYNEQFF,TGCAGCGTCCTTGGGCCTGGACAGGGGTACAATGAGCAGTTCTTC,TRBD1,.,TRBV29-1,TRBJ2-1
CASSQVTGGLEQYF,TGCGCCAGCAGCCAGGTAACAGGGGGACTCGAGCAGTACTTC,TRBD1,.,TRBV4-1,TRBJ2-7
CASRLSRTGNEQFF,TGTGCCAGCAGACTTAGTCGTACGGGCAATGAGCAGTTCTTC,.,.,TRBV6-6,TRBJ2-1
CASSLLSGGAEAFF,TGCGCCAGCAGCTTACTTTCAGGGGGGGCTGAAGCTTTCTTT,TRBD1,once,TRBV5-1,TRBJ1-1
CAISETQGNGYTF,TGTGCCATCAGTGAGACCCAGGGGAATGGCTACACCTTC,.,.,TRBV10-3,TRBJ1-2
CASSSSGTGSHEQYF,TGTGCCAGCAGTTCCTCCGGGACAGGGTCGCACGAGCAGTACTTC,TRBD1,.,TRBV28,TRBJ2-7
CASSILRPGANVLTF,TGTGCCAGTAGTATACTCAGACCTGGGGCCAACGTCCTGACTTTC,.,.,TRBV19,TRBJ2-6
CASSPSTRPGLYEQYF,TGTGCCAGCAGTCCCTCTACCCGCCCTGGCCTCTACGAGCAGTACTTC,.,few,TRBV28,TRBJ2-7
CASSAGINQPQHF,TGTGCCAGCAGCGCCGGGATCAATCAGCCCCAGCATTTT,.,.,TRBV7-3,TRBJ1-5
CAVGLSGANVLTF,TGTGCCGTTGGACTCTCTGGGGCCAACGTCCTGACTTTC,.,.,TRBV6-1,TRBJ2-6
CASSFVIGAADTEAFF,TGTGCCAGCAGTTTTGTTATCGGGGCCGCGGACACTGAAGCTTTCTTT,.,few,TRBV28,TRBJ1-1
CASSWGTGAGTDTQYF,TGTGCCAGCAGCTGGGGGACAGGGGCTGGGACAGATACGCAGTATTTT,TRBD1,.,TRBV7-9,TRBJ2-3
CACALAGGVYNEQFF,TGTGCCTGTGCGTTAGCGGGGGGCGTCTACAATGAGCAGTTCTTC,TRBD2,.,TRBV30,TRBJ2-1
CASRKGQKYQPQHF,TGTGCCAGCAGAAAAGGACAGAAATATCAGCCCCAGCATTTT,.,once,TRBV28,TRBJ1-5
CASSLSGITYEQYF,TGTGCCAGCAGCTTGTCGGGGATTACCTACGAGCAGTACTTC,.,.,TRBV5-4,TRBJ2-7
CASSLNTGELFF,TGTGCCAGCAGCTTGAACACCGGGGAGCTGTTTTTT,.,.,TRBV9,TRBJ2-2
CAWSVSNRNTIYF,TGTGCCTGGAGTGTGAGTAATAGAAACACCATATATTTT,.,few,TRBV30,TRBJ1-3
CASRKPGTSSYNEQFF,TGTGCCAGCAGAAAACCCGGGACTAGCTCCTACAATGAGCAGTTCTTC,TRBD2,.,TRBV27,TRBJ2-1